These T cell receptor beta chains were read from a single sample in a study of early T cells in non-severe SARS-CoV-2 infection. TCRdb processed the 5' RACE reads anew with MiXCR; each CDR3 protein has one entry. The sample holds 60,000 to 65,000 distinct CDR3 sequences; around 9.9% are singletons and the top ten take 0.95% to 1.5%. The specimen was whole blood. The receptor source for this set is an adult who was a healthcare worker with PCR-confirmed SARS-CoV-2 infection or an uninfected control (not recorded which). The CDR3 runs from the conserved cysteine through the conserved F or W. D genes are given only for firm matches. Clone size, where shown, is once, few, many, or a class for clones that have expanded.

D: -
size: -
length: 15
J: TRBJ1-1
V: TRBV6-1
CDR3: CASSRKQVVNTEAFF
DNA: TGTGCCAGCAGCAGAAAACAGGTGGTTAACACTGAAGCTTTCTTT

D: -
size: few
length: 14
J: TRBJ2-2
V: TRBV18
CDR3: CASSSGSNTGELFF
DNA: TGTGCCAGCTCATCGGGCAGTAACACCGGGGAGCTGTTTTTT

D: -
size: few
length: 18
J: TRBJ1-5
V: TRBV5-1
CDR3: CASSPGLGGGEGNQPQHF
DNA: TGCGCCAGCAGCCCGGGCCTTGGGGGCGGGGAAGGCAATCAGCCCCAGCATTTT

D: -
size: -
length: 15
J: TRBJ1-4
V: TRBV7-2
CDR3: CASSLGGLTGEKLFF
DNA: TGTGCCAGCAGCTTAGGAGGACTCACGGGTGAAAAACTGTTTTTT

D: -
size: -
length: 15
J: TRBJ2-1
V: TRBV6-1
CDR3: CASSEAGGSYNEQFF
DNA: TGTGCCAGCAGTGAAGCGGGGGGCTCCTACAATGAGCAGTTCTTC

D: TRBD1
size: few
length: 14
J: TRBJ1-5
V: TRBV6-1
CDR3: CASSRTGSDQPQHF
DNA: TGTGCCAGCAGTAGGACAGGGAGTGATCAGCCCCAGCATTTT

D: -
size: few
length: 13
J: TRBJ2-5
V: TRBV9
CDR3: CASSPRATETQYF
DNA: TGTGCCAGCAGTCCTCGGGCTACAGAGACCCAGTACTTC

D: -
size: few
length: 14
J: TRBJ1-1
V: TRBV9
CDR3: CASSVSATTIEAFF
DNA: TGTGCCAGCAGCGTTAGTGCTACTACTATTGAAGCTTTCTTT

D: TRBD1
size: few
length: 14
J: TRBJ1-2
V: TRBV7-9
CDR3: CASSSGQEDRGYTF
DNA: TGTGCCAGCAGCTCCGGACAGGAGGATCGCGGCTACACCTTC

D: TRBD2
size: -
length: 16
J: TRBJ2-3
V: TRBV12-3/TRBV12-4
CDR3: CASSFIPRGSTDTQYF
DNA: TGTGCCAGCAGTTTCATCCCGCGGGGGAGCACAGATACGCAGTATTTT

D: -
size: few
length: 15
J: TRBJ2-5
V: TRBV7-9
CDR3: CASSPWGRSEETQYF
DNA: TGTGCCAGCAGCCCGTGGGGACGGAGTGAAGAGACCCAGTACTTC

D: -
size: few
length: 17
J: TRBJ1-2
V: TRBV14
CDR3: CASSLGTWKTSNYGYTF
DNA: TGTGCCAGCAGCCTTGGGACATGGAAGACCTCTAACTATGGCTACACCTTC

D: TRBD1
size: medium-sized
length: 15
J: TRBJ2-1
V: TRBV28
CDR3: CASSFGTGDKNEQFF
DNA: TGTGCCAGCAGTTTCGGGACAGGGGATAAAAATGAGCAGTTCTTC

D: -
size: many
length: 14
J: TRBJ1-4
V: TRBV5-1
CDR3: CASSLDRVAEKLFF
DNA: TGCGCCAGCAGCTTGGACAGGGTGGCTGAAAAACTGTTTTTT

D: TRBD2
size: few
length: 16
J: TRBJ2-2
V: TRBV5-1
CDR3: CASSSVAGANTGELFF
DNA: TGCGCCAGCAGTTCTGTAGCGGGAGCGAACACCGGGGAGCTGTTTTTT

D: -
size: -
length: 16
J: TRBJ1-3
V: TRBV12-3/TRBV12-4
CDR3: CASSSTTEPTENTIYF
DNA: TGTGCCAGCAGTTCTACGACGGAGCCCACTGAAAACACCATATATTTT

D: -
size: -
length: 17
J: TRBJ2-5
V: TRBV7-9
CDR3: CASSFRTTRAGQETQYF
DNA: TGTGCCAGCAGCTTCCGAACTACCCGGGCCGGGCAAGAGACCCAGTACTTC

D: TRBD2
size: -
length: 15
J: TRBJ2-1
V: TRBV10-1
CDR3: CASSDTSGGTNEQFF
DNA: TGCGCCAGCAGTGATACTAGCGGGGGGACCAATGAGCAGTTCTTC

D: TRBD2
size: -
length: 20
J: TRBJ2-2
V: TRBV7-2
CDR3: CASSLGTGLAGGANTGELFF
DNA: TGTGCCAGCAGCTTAGGGACCGGACTAGCGGGGGGCGCGAACACCGGGGAGCTGTTTTTT

D: TRBD1
size: many
length: 15
J: TRBJ1-5
V: TRBV11-2
CDR3: CASSLDGQGGQPQHF
DNA: TGTGCCAGCAGCTTAGATGGTCAGGGGGGTCAGCCCCAGCATTTT

D: TRBD1
size: -
length: 15
J: TRBJ1-2
V: TRBV27
CDR3: CASSSPGQGAYGYTF
DNA: TGTGCCAGCAGTTCTCCGGGACAGGGGGCCTATGGCTACACCTTC

D: -
size: many
length: 16
J: TRBJ1-6
V: TRBV5-6
CDR3: CASSFGRSRAHFSLHF
DNA: TGTGCCAGCAGCTTTGGACGGAGCCGGGCGCATTTCTCCCTCCACTTT

D: -
size: many
length: 16
J: TRBJ1-4
V: TRBV7-2
CDR3: CASSLSGSPGDEKLFF
DNA: TGTGCCAGCAGCTTATCGGGGTCCCCCGGGGATGAAAAACTGTTTTTT

D: -
size: -
length: 15
J: TRBJ2-1
V: TRBV12-3/TRBV12-4
CDR3: CASSRVGNSYNEQFF
DNA: TGTGCCAGCAGCCGGGTAGGGAACTCCTACAATGAGCAGTTCTTC

D: -
size: many
length: 15
J: TRBJ1-2
V: TRBV4-1
CDR3: CASSQWSPSNYGYTF
DNA: TGCGCCAGCAGCCAATGGAGCCCATCTAACTATGGCTACACCTTC

D: TRBD2
size: many
length: 15
J: TRBJ2-1
V: TRBV11-3
CDR3: CASSLGLAGADEQFF
DNA: TGTGCCAGCAGCTTAGGACTAGCGGGGGCGGATGAGCAGTTCTTC

D: TRBD2
size: few
length: 16
J: TRBJ2-3
V: TRBV7-7
CDR3: CASSTTSGDGTDTQYF
DNA: TGTGCCAGCAGCACGACTAGCGGGGACGGAACAGATACGCAGTATTTT

D: -
size: -
length: 16
J: TRBJ2-1
V: TRBV4-1
CDR3: CASSQDRRGPYNEQFF
DNA: TGCGCCAGCAGCCAAGATCGCAGGGGCCCCTACAATGAGCAGTTCTTC

D: -
size: many
length: 13
J: TRBJ1-5
V: TRBV20-1
CDR3: CSALGTGNQPQHF
DNA: TGCAGTGCTTTAGGGACGGGCAATCAGCCCCAGCATTTT

D: -
size: -
length: 13
J: TRBJ2-4
V: TRBV3-1
CDR3: CASSREGGNIQYF
DNA: TGTGCCAGCAGCCGAGAGGGGGGTAACATTCAGTACTTC

D: -
size: many
length: 17
J: TRBJ1-6
V: TRBV4-2
CDR3: CASSPSGSLTPNSPLHF
DNA: TGTGCCAGCAGCCCGAGCGGCAGTCTAACCCCAAATTCACCCCTCCACTTT

D: TRBD1
size: few
length: 13
J: TRBJ1-1
V: TRBV30
CDR3: CAWSRQGALGAFF
DNA: TGTGCCTGGAGTAGGCAGGGGGCCCTCGGAGCTTTCTTT

D: -
size: many
length: 17
J: TRBJ2-2
V: TRBV2
CDR3: CASSEAATGSNTGELFF
DNA: TGTGCCAGCAGTGAAGCTGCCACCGGGTCCAACACCGGGGAGCTGTTTTTT

D: TRBD1
size: many
length: 15
J: TRBJ2-3
V: TRBV3-1
CDR3: CASSQGDREIGTQYF
DNA: TGTGCCAGCAGCCAAGGAGACAGGGAGATTGGTACGCAGTATTTT

D: TRBD1
size: -
length: 16
J: TRBJ2-5
V: TRBV12-5
CDR3: CASGLGDRGRGETQYF
DNA: TGTGCTAGTGGTTTGGGGGACAGGGGGCGCGGGGAGACCCAGTACTTC

D: -
size: many
length: 16
J: TRBJ1-4
V: TRBV21-1
CDR3: CASSKFDFATNEKLFF
DNA: TGTGCCAGCAGCAAATTTGACTTTGCAACTAATGAAAAACTGTTTTTT

D: TRBD2
size: -
length: 16
J: TRBJ2-1
V: TRBV7-6
CDR3: CASSTIAGRIFNEQFF
DNA: TGTGCCAGCAGCACAATAGCGGGGAGAATATTCAATGAGCAGTTCTTC

D: -
size: -
length: 15
J: TRBJ1-2
V: TRBV28
CDR3: CASSGSRAELYGYTF
DNA: TGTGCCAGCAGTGGCTCGAGGGCCGAACTCTATGGCTACACCTTC

D: -
size: few
length: 16
J: TRBJ1-3
V: TRBV12-3/TRBV12-4
CDR3: CASSSHPGLSGNTIYF
DNA: TGTGCCAGCAGTTCCCACCCAGGGCTCTCTGGAAACACCATATATTTT

D: -
size: many
length: 14
J: TRBJ2-3
V: TRBV4-2
CDR3: CASSQVGRADTQYF
DNA: TGTGCCAGCAGCCAAGTAGGCCGGGCAGATACGCAGTATTTT

D: TRBD2
size: -
length: 16
J: TRBJ2-1
V: TRBV7-6
CDR3: CASSPQAGGSYNEQFF
DNA: TGTGCCAGCAGCCCTCAGGCGGGGGGCTCCTACAATGAGCAGTTCTTC

D: TRBD2
size: many
length: 18
J: TRBJ2-3
V: TRBV5-4
CDR3: CASSLKSGGPPSTDTQYF
DNA: TGTGCCAGCAGCTTGAAGAGCGGGGGTCCTCCTAGCACAGATACGCAGTATTTT

D: -
size: -
length: 15
J: TRBJ2-1
V: TRBV6-4
CDR3: CASSPDSAHYNEQFF
DNA: TGTGCCAGCAGTCCAGACAGCGCCCACTACAATGAGCAGTTCTTC

D: TRBD2
size: few
length: 16
J: TRBJ2-5
V: TRBV5-4
CDR3: CASSLVQAGGTKTQYF
DNA: TGTGCCAGCAGCTTGGTCCAGGCGGGGGGCACCAAGACCCAGTACTTC

D: -
size: many
length: 18
J: TRBJ1-6
V: TRBV27
CDR3: CASSRTTGTGSYNSPLHF
DNA: TGTGCCAGCAGCCGGACCACAGGTACCGGCTCCTATAATTCACCCCTCCACTTT

D: TRBD1
size: many
length: 15
J: TRBJ1-1
V: TRBV29-1
CDR3: CSVFGTGRRGTEAFF
DNA: TGCAGCGTTTTTGGGACAGGGCGCCGAGGGACTGAAGCTTTCTTT

D: -
size: -
length: 14
J: TRBJ1-4
V: TRBV11-2
CDR3: CASSLRGVNEKLFF
DNA: TGTGCCAGCAGCTTACGGGGGGTTAATGAAAAACTGTTTTTT

D: -
size: many
length: 14
J: TRBJ2-1
V: TRBV20-1
CDR3: CSAPRPGGRSEQFF
DNA: TGCAGTGCCCCGCGCCCAGGGGGGAGGTCTGAGCAGTTCTTC

D: TRBD2
size: -
length: 17
J: TRBJ2-1
V: TRBV18
CDR3: CASSPPLAGSPANEQFF
DNA: TGTGCCAGCTCACCACCGCTAGCGGGCTCCCCCGCCAATGAGCAGTTCTTC

D: TRBD2
size: few
length: 20
J: TRBJ2-5
V: TRBV9
CDR3: CASSVSPGLAGGTYQETQYF
DNA: TGTGCCAGCAGCGTGTCCCCGGGACTAGCGGGGGGAACGTACCAAGAGACCCAGTACTTC

D: -
size: many
length: 16
J: TRBJ1-5
V: TRBV6-1
CDR3: CASSETAGLGNQPQHF
DNA: TGTGCCAGCAGTGAAACTGCGGGGCTAGGCAATCAGCCCCAGCATTTT

D: TRBD1
size: many
length: 20
J: TRBJ1-5
V: TRBV23-1
CDR3: CASSQSDARDRDYGNQPQHF
DNA: TGCGCCAGCAGTCAATCGGATGCCCGGGACAGGGACTATGGCAATCAGCCCCAGCATTTT

D: TRBD2
size: -
length: 18
J: TRBJ2-1
V: TRBV12-3/TRBV12-4
CDR3: CASSLRDKTSGGYNEQFF
DNA: TGTGCCAGCAGTTTACGCGATAAGACTAGCGGGGGGTACAATGAGCAGTTCTTC

D: -
size: many
length: 13
J: TRBJ1-1
V: TRBV30
CDR3: CAWSGLANTEAFF
DNA: TGTGCCTGGAGCGGCTTAGCGAACACTGAAGCTTTCTTT

D: TRBD2
size: many
length: 16
J: TRBJ2-1
V: TRBV11-3
CDR3: CASSLGSGGSYNEQFF
DNA: TGTGCCAGCAGCTTAGGGAGCGGGGGCTCCTACAATGAGCAGTTCTTC

D: -
size: -
length: 16
J: TRBJ2-5
V: TRBV2
CDR3: CASSPNSLGPQETQYF
DNA: TGTGCCAGCAGTCCAAACTCTCTAGGCCCCCAAGAGACCCAGTACTTC

D: TRBD1
size: many
length: 18
J: TRBJ1-1
V: TRBV6-2/TRBV6-3
CDR3: CASSYSILQGVVNTEAFF
DNA: TGTGCCAGCAGTTACTCGATTTTACAGGGGGTGGTGAACACTGAAGCTTTCTTT

D: TRBD1
size: few
length: 14
J: TRBJ1-1
V: TRBV6-4
CDR3: CASSGMTGRLGAFF
DNA: TGTGCCAGCAGTGGAATGACAGGGAGGCTTGGCGCTTTCTTT

D: -
size: many
length: 12
J: TRBJ2-1
V: TRBV29-1
CDR3: CSVRPREGEQFF
DNA: TGCAGCGTTCGACCGAGAGAGGGTGAGCAGTTCTTC

D: TRBD1
size: once
length: 18
J: TRBJ1-2
V: TRBV5-1
CDR3: CASSYRALFDRVDYGYTF
DNA: TGCGCCAGCAGCTACCGGGCCTTGTTTGACAGGGTCGACTATGGCTACACCTTC